This TCR beta chain is from a study of blood T cell repertoires in COVID-19. This clone showed up just once. TCRdb's table, derived via immunoSEQ multiplex PCR, lists solely in-frame clones and lacks some. Among some 240,000 clones, around 83% were seen once, and the ten largest hold 6.6%. V dropped 5 bases and J dropped 6 bases, with 13 bases sitting between them. Germline CDR1 and CDR2: MNHEY and SMNVEV (reference sequence). This CDR3 contains 13 residues. Source material: PBMCs or T cells enriched from blood (not recorded which). The sequence derives from a woman aged 50 to 65 who had been exposed to COVID-19. This rearrangement joins TRBV27 to TRBJ1-2; tentatively, D is TRBD1 (6 bases). CDR3 in DNA: TGTGCCAGCAGTCCTCGAGAGGGGGATGGCTACACCTTC. It codes for CASSPREGDGYTF.